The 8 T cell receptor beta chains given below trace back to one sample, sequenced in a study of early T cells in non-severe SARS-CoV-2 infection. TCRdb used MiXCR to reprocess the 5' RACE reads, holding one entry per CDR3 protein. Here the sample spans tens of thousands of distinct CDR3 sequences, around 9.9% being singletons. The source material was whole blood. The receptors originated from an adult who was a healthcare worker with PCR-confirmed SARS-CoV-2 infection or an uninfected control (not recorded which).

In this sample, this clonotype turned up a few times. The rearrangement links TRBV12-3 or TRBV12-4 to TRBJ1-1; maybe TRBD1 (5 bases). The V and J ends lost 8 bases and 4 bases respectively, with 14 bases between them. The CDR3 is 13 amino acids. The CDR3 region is CASCLPGGTEAFF. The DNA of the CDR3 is TGTGCCAGCTGCTTACCGGGGGGCACTGAAGCTTTCTTT.

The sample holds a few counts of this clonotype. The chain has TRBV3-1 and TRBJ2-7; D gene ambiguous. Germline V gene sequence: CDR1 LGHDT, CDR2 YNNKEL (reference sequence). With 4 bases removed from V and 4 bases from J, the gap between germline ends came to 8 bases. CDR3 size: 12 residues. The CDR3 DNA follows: TGTGCCAGCAGCCGATCCACTTACGAGCAGTACTTC. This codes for CASSRSTYEQYF.

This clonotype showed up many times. CDR3 sequence reads: CSARDIVQGAYEQYF. As DNA, the CDR3 is TGCAGTGCTAGAGATATTGTACAGGGGGCCTACGAGCAGTACTTC. The rearrangement uses TRBV20-1 and TRBJ2-7, with TRBD1 matching over 8 bases. The CDR3 contains 15 residues. Trimming took 0 bases from V and 2 from J; bases not matched to a gene: 6. Germline loops: CDR1 DFQATT, CDR2 SNEGSKA (reference sequence).

This CDR3 reads CASSYSTSRQYF. CDR3 in DNA: TGTGCCAGCAGTTACTCGACTTCCCGGCAGTACTTC. The chain is built from TRBV6-2 or TRBV6-3 and TRBJ2-7; D uncertain. The CDR3 totals 12 residues. Per germline, CDR1 MNHEY and CDR2 SVGEGT. Trimming cost V 0 bases and J 9 bases, with 9 bases left between them.

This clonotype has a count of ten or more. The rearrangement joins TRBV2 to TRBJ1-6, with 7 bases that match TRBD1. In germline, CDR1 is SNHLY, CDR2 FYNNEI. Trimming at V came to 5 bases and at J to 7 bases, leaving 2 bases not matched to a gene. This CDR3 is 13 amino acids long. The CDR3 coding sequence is TGTGCCAGCAGTCCACAGGGGAATTCACCCCTCCACTTT. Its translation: CASSPQGNSPLHF.

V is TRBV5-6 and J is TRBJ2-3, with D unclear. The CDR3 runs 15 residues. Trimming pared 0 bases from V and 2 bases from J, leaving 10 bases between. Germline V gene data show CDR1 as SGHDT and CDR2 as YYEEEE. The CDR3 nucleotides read TGTGCCAGCAGCTTGGTGGCCTACCCCACAGATACGCAGTATTTT. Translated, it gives CASSLVAYPTDTQYF.

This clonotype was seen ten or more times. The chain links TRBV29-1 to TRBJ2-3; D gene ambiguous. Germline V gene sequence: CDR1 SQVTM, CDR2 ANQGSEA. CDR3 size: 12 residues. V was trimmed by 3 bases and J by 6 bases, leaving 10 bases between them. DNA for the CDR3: TGCAGCGTTGAGCCAGCCGTGGATACGCAGTATTTT. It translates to CSVEPAVDTQYF.

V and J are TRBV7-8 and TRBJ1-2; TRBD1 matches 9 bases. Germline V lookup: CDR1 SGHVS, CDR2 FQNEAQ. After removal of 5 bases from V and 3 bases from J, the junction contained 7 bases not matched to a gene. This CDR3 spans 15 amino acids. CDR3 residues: CASSGDWTGDYGYTF. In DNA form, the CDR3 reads TGTGCCAGCAGCGGAGACTGGACAGGGGACTATGGCTACACCTTC.